Listed below are T cell receptor beta chains from one sample, sequenced in a study of spatial heterogeneity in lung cancer. TCRdb called the 5' RACE reads again in MiXCR, with one record for every CDR3 protein. This table holds more than 45,000 distinct CDR3 sequences, approximately 5.7% found once. This sample comprised PBMCs, obtained at surgery. The receptors here all came from a male donor with early-stage non-small cell lung cancer. Both conserved end residues are part of each CDR3. The size entry is marked missing in some rows and otherwise reads once, few, many or a size class.

v_call	clone_size	j_call	cdr3_aa
TRBV20-1	many	TRBJ2-5	CSALSVLAGAQETQYF
TRBV9	many	TRBJ2-5	CASKFWGLAGGPGWKTQYF
TRBV7-3	many	TRBJ2-3	CASSLTSYTDTQYF
TRBV6-5	few	TRBJ2-1	CASSRSGRNYNEQFF
TRBV20-1	many	TRBJ2-3	CSARDHSYTDTQYF
TRBV6-5	many	TRBJ1-3	CASRPQGQLSGNTIYF
TRBV29-1	many	TRBJ2-1	CSVEPGTSGGEQFF
TRBV7-9	many	TRBJ1-2	CASSLEVSYGYTF
TRBV5-4	many	TRBJ1-2	CASSSEYNRGQDGYTF
TRBV20-1	many	TRBJ2-3	CSAITDDSTDTQYF
TRBV10-3	many	TRBJ2-1	CAISDPRLEVASYNEQFF
TRBV11-2	many	TRBJ2-4	CASSPLQGPKNIQYF
TRBV28	many	TRBJ1-2	CASSWDRAYGYTF
TRBV7-9	few	TRBJ2-2	CASSLAVLVNTGELFF
TRBV29-1	-	TRBJ2-3	CSASAGRADTQYF
TRBV19	many	TRBJ1-2	CASQQGALNYGYTF
TRBV7-9	many	TRBJ2-7	CAIGGTLYEQYF
TRBV3-1	many	TRBJ1-5	CASSLQGDNQPQHF
TRBV9	many	TRBJ1-1	CASSAFEGTGGTEAFF
TRBV19	many	TRBJ2-3	CASTYRGADTQYF
TRBV28	many	TRBJ2-1	CASSTDTYNEQFF
TRBV4-1	many	TRBJ2-1	CASSPISYNEQFF
TRBV5-1	many	TRBJ1-1	CASSPAGGTEAFF
TRBV12-3/TRBV12-4	-	TRBJ2-5	CASSRGGDLDLLTQYF
TRBV20-1	many	TRBJ2-1	CSTHGGGLRNEQFF
TRBV5-1	many	TRBJ1-1	CASSSGTGNTEAFF
TRBV4-3	many	TRBJ2-1	CASSQEAGRAFNEQFF
TRBV20-1	few	TRBJ2-1	CSARDVLAGAYNEQFF
TRBV6-5	-	TRBJ1-1	CASSLRGRSTEAFF
TRBV7-2	medium-sized	TRBJ1-4	CASSRGTLLSGEKLFF
TRBV2	-	TRBJ2-7	CASSTLHGQYF
TRBV7-2	-	TRBJ2-3	CASSFGGGPADTQYF
TRBV4-1	many	TRBJ2-1	CASRIAASHYNEQFF
TRBV3-1	-	TRBJ2-6	CASSHLTSFSGANVLTF
TRBV6-2/TRBV6-3	many	TRBJ2-7	CASSYGLAGGNTYEQYF
TRBV20-1	many	TRBJ1-2	CSAHPGEAGYGYTF
TRBV18	many	TRBJ1-1	CASSDAGSTEAFF
TRBV5-1	-	TRBJ2-5	CASSSLAGGPETQYF
TRBV6-1	many	TRBJ2-1	CASSDQGDEQFF
TRBV12-3/TRBV12-4	many	TRBJ1-5	CASSFRQGGQPQHF
TRBV18	-	TRBJ2-1	CASSPAGLAGVNEQFF
TRBV5-1	many	TRBJ2-3	CASSPGDPTDTQYF
TRBV20-1	many	TRBJ1-1	CSARDRRTGNTEAFF